Presented here are 28 T cell receptor beta chains from one specimen sequenced in a study of shared clonotypes between healthy human individuals. Libraries were prepared by immunoSEQ multiplex PCR; TCRdb keeps only in-frame clonotypes and omits some of them. The sample contains about 1.1 million clones, about 84% of which appear only once. Sequencing was done on a sample of memory CD4+ T cells from PBMCs. Subset of the sample: CD45RA-negative fraction. The source of these receptors is a man younger than 30 in good health. Some clones in this sample may be carry-over from other donors' samples.

The chain recombines TRBV7-3 with TRBJ2-1, with 11 positions matching TRBD2. The CDR3 contains 15 residues. V was pared by 5 bases and J by 3 bases, with 3 bases of the junction left unmatched. Germline CDR1 reads SGHTA; CDR2 reads FQGTGA. The CDR3 DNA sequence: TGTGCCAGCAGCGAAACTAGCGGGAGCTACAATGAGCAGTTCTTC. Protein sequence: CASSETSGSYNEQFF.

The chain carries TRBV19 and TRBJ2-3, with D possibly TRBD1 on 7 matching bases. The V end was cut by 4 bases, the J end by 6 bases, with 17 bases between. The CDR3 runs to 15 residues. From germline, CDR1 is LNHDA and CDR2 SQIVND (reference sequence). In nucleotides, the CDR3 is TGTGCCAGTAGTAAGGCGCGGGACAGAGGGGATACGCAGTATTTT. Translated: CASSKARDRGDTQYF.

The chain employs TRBV11-3 and TRBJ2-5; TRBD1 aligns across 12 bases. Germline CDR1 SGHNT, CDR2 YENEEA. This CDR3 has 16 amino acids. Trimming cost V 1 base and J 3 bases; bases outside gene matches: 3. CDR3 in DNA: TGTGCCAGCAGCTTAGGAGGGACAGGGGGCGAAGAGACCCAGTACTTC. It codes for CASSLGGTGGEETQYF.

The CDR3 sequence: CASSLEGTLDTGELFF. DNA for the CDR3: TGTGCCAGCAGCTTGGAGGGGACTCTGGACACCGGGGAGCTGTTTTTT. The chain couples TRBV5-4 to TRBJ2-2; D might be TRBD2 (6 bases). Trimming cost V 0 bases and J 3 bases, with 12 bases left between them. From germline, CDR1 is SGHNT and CDR2 YYREEE (reference sequence). The CDR3 extends over 16 amino acids.

This clone appeared once. CDR3 sequence: CASSPLGSGSREQYF. The CDR3 region has the DNA TGTGCCAGCAGCCCCCTTGGTAGCGGGAGTCGCGAGCAGTACTTC. V gene TRBV7-7 combines with J gene TRBJ2-7, with 9 nucleotides matching TRBD2. CDR1 is SSHAT, CDR2 FNYEAQ, per germline (reference sequence). Trimming took 5 bases from V and 6 from J; bases not matched to a gene: 11. The CDR3 is 15 residues long. Filled out from reference TRBV7-7 and TRBJ2-7, the complete variable domain reads GAGVSQSPRYKVTKRGQDVTLRCDPISSHATLYWYQQALGQGPEFLTYFNYEAQPDKSGLPSDRFSAERPEGSISTLTIQRTEQRDSAMYRCASSPLGSGSREQYFGPGTRLTVT.

Regarding this clone: The junction does not match germline at one end; this may be a read error. The chain is built from TRBV7-9 and TRBJ2-3, with D maybe TRBD1 (6 bases). The CDR3 covers 13 residues. Germline V CDR1 and CDR2: SEHNR, FQNEAQ (reference sequence). CDR3 in amino acids: CASTLKGDQTQYF. The CDR3 region has the DNA TGTGCCAGCACCCTTAAGGGGGACCAGACGCAATATTTT.

The chain recombines TRBV7-3 with TRBJ2-1, with 11 bases matching TRBD2. V was pared by 4 bases and J by 7 bases, with 9 bases of the junction left unmatched. CDR1 SGHTA and CDR2 FQGTGA come from the germline V gene. The CDR3 sequence is 16 residues long. Here the CDR3 reads CASSSSGRPPGNEQFF. The CDR3 coding sequence is TGTGCCAGCAGCTCTAGCGGGAGGCCGCCGGGGAATGAGCAGTTCTTC.

This chain uses TRBV28 with TRBJ1-2, with D unclear. Germline CDR1 reads MDHEN; CDR2 reads SYDVKM. V was clipped by 5 bases and J by 3 bases, with 16 bases between them. The CDR3 loop spans 15 amino acids. CDR3 bases: TGTGCCAGCAGTCTACTCCGGAGCCCGGACTATGGCTACACCTTC. Its translation is CASSLLRSPDYGYTF.

The chain employs TRBV7-9 and TRBJ1-3; D is uncertain. Trimming cost V 9 bases and J 4 bases, with 10 bases left between them. The CDR3 consists of 12 residues. Per the germline V gene, CDR1 is SEHNR and CDR2 is FQNEAQ (reference sequence). The CDR3 reads CASEGSGNTIYF. CDR3 DNA: TGTGCCAGTGAAGGGTCAGGAAACACCATATATTTT.

V and J are TRBV19 and TRBJ1-4; D remains ambiguous. The germline V and J ends were trimmed by 10 bases and 8 bases, with 17 bases remaining between them. Germline V gene data show CDR1 as LNHDA and CDR2 as SQIVND (reference sequence). The CDR3 length is 13 residues. CDR3 amino acids: CATRTRTGEKLFF. The DNA for the CDR3 is TGTGCCACCCGAACCCGAACGGGGGAAAAACTGTTTTTT.

This chain links TRBV7-2 with TRBJ2-7; 11 bases are a match to TRBD2. Germline CDR1 SGHTA, CDR2 FQGNSA. Germline trimming cut 2 bases from V and 5 bases from J; bases unmatched to any gene: 2. The CDR3 contains 14 residues. The CDR3 nucleotides read TGTGCCAGCAGCTTACTACTAGCGGGAGACGAGCAGTACTTC. This gives the protein CASSLLLAGDEQYF.

The chain is built from TRBV2 and TRBJ1-5; possibly TRBD1 for D (5 bases). The CDR3 is 14 residues long. The germline V gene encodes CDR1 SNHLY and CDR2 FYNNEI. Trimming left V 1 base short and J 7 bases short, with 11 bases between. The CDR3 DNA is TGTGCCAGCAGTGAAGGGGGACTCCGGCAGCCCCAGCATTTT. This sequence encodes CASSEGGLRQPQHF.

Note on this clone: In the same sample, other DNA sequences code for this CDR3. The rearrangement uses TRBV6-1 and TRBJ2-1; possible D gene TRBD2, 6 bases. CDR3 length: 15 amino acids. Trimming cost V 5 bases and J 7 bases, with 18 bases left between them. Germline CDR1 MNHNS, CDR2 SASEGT. CDR3 loop: CASSLLAARPNEQFF. DNA for the CDR3: TGTGCCAGCAGTTTACTAGCAGCGAGGCCTAATGAGCAGTTCTTC.

The chain links TRBV18 to TRBJ2-2, with TRBD2 matching over 9 bases. This CDR3 has 16 residues. Germline loops: CDR1 KGHSH, CDR2 LQKENI. Losses at the gene ends were 5 bases for V and 1 base for J; bases not matched to a gene: 5. The CDR3 nucleotides are TGTGCCAGCTCATCGATTAGCGGGAGGAACACCGGGGAGCTGTTTTTT. It is translated as CASSSISGRNTGELFF. The full variable domain, with the rest looked up from reference TRBV18 and TRBJ2-2, is NAGVMQNPRHLVRRRGQEARLRCSPMKGHSHVYWYRQLPEEGLKFMVYLQKENIIDESGMPKERFSAEFPKEGPSILRIQQVVRGDSAAYFCASSSISGRNTGELFFGEGSRLTVL.

The chain links TRBV7-9 to TRBJ1-2; possibly TRBD1 for D (6 bases). Trimming left V 1 base short and J 8 bases short, with 11 bases between. Germline values: CDR1 SEHNR, CDR2 FQNEAQ (reference sequence). CDR3 length: 13 amino acids. The CDR3 nucleotides are TGTGCCAGCAGCTTAGAAACAGGGAGCGGCTACACCTTC. Translating gives CASSLETGSGYTF. The full variable domain, in which reference TRBV7-9 and TRBJ1-2 provide the parts outside the CDR3, is DTGVSQNPRHKITKRGQNVTFRCDPISEHNRLYWYRQTLGQGPEFLTYFQNEAQLEKSRLLSDRFSAERPKGSFSTLEIQRTEQGDSAMYLCASSLETGSGYTFGSGTRLTVV.

V gene TRBV14 combines with J gene TRBJ2-4; unclear D gene. V was trimmed by 1 base and J by 1 base, leaving 11 bases between them. This CDR3 comprises 16 residues. CDR1 is SGHDN, CDR2 FVKESK, per germline. The CDR3 DNA follows: TGTGCCAGCAGCCAAGTTACCCCTGGGGCCAAAAACATTCAGTACTTC. This sequence encodes CASSQVTPGAKNIQYF.

This clone was picked up one time. The chain links TRBV5-4 to TRBJ2-7; possibly TRBD1 or TRBD2 for D (5 bases each). Germline-derived CDR1 and CDR2 are SGHNT and YYREEE (reference sequence). The CDR3 extends over 15 amino acids. With 0 bases removed from V and 4 bases from J, the gap between germline ends came to 14 bases. CDR3 loop: CASSLGGTTEYEQYF. CDR3 DNA: TGTGCCAGCAGCTTGGGAGGGACCACCGAGTACGAGCAGTACTTC. The full variable domain, its missing parts supplied by reference TRBV5-4 and TRBJ2-7, is ETGVTQSPTHLIKTRGQQVTLRCSSQSGHNTVSWYQQALGQGPQFIFQYYREEENGRGNFPPRFSGLQFPNYSSELNVNALELDDSALYLCASSLGGTTEYEQYFGPGTRLTVT.

In DNA form, the CDR3 reads TGTGCCAGCAGCGGTTACAATCAGCCCCAGCATTTT. Amino acid sequence: CASSGYNQPQHF. The chain uses TRBV7-2 and TRBJ1-5; D is unresolved. The CDR3 contains 12 residues. Germline loops: CDR1 SGHTA, CDR2 FQGNSA. The V gene lost 5 bases and the J gene lost 3 bases, with 5 bases spanning the gap.

The genes are TRBV28 and TRBJ2-7; D not certain. The V end lost 8 bases, the J end lost 3 bases, and 20 bases lay between the germline ends. The CDR3 is 15 amino acids. The V gene's germline CDR1 is MDHEN and CDR2 SYDVKM. This CDR3 is CASCPNWVSNYEQYF. CDR3 bases: TGTGCCAGCTGCCCAAATTGGGTCAGTAACTACGAGCAGTACTTC.

The CDR3 reads CASSFWHNQETQYF. The CDR3 DNA reads as TGTGCCAGCAGTTTCTGGCATAACCAAGAGACCCAGTACTTC. The V and J genes are TRBV27 and TRBJ2-5; D is unclear. CDR3 length: 14 amino acids. The germline V and J ends were trimmed by 3 bases and 0 bases, with 8 bases remaining between them. Germline V gives CDR1 MNHEY, CDR2 SMNVEV (reference sequence).

Comment on this clone: This sample also contains other DNA sequences that code for the same CDR3. The chain uses TRBV18 and TRBJ1-1, with D uncertain. Germline-derived CDR1 and CDR2 are KGHSH and LQKENI. V dropped 0 bases and J dropped 2 bases, with 1 base sitting between them. This CDR3 is built from 12 residues. CDR3 DNA sequence: TGTGCCAGCTCACCACCAAACACTGAAGCTTTCTTT. It yields the protein CASSPPNTEAFF.

This clone occurred many times. The rearrangement joins TRBV29-1 to TRBJ2-1; no firm D call. Germline CDR1 is SQVTM and CDR2 is ANQGSEA. The CDR3 length is 14 residues. The CDR3 is CAGGYFFSYNEQFF. For the CDR3, the DNA is TGCGCCGGTGGATACTTTTTCTCCTACAATGAGCAGTTCTTC.

The J gene is TRBJ2-2, the V gene TRBV30; 7 nucleotides agree with TRBD1. The CDR3 contains 18 residues. Trimming removed 1 base from V and 6 bases from J; junction bases left unmatched: 17. CDR1 and CDR2 from the germline V gene are GTSNPN and SVGIG (reference sequence). The CDR3 sequence is CAWSGIGRGSLRAGELFF. The CDR3 DNA is TGTGCCTGGAGTGGTATTGGCAGGGGGAGCTTGAGGGCCGGGGAGCTGTTTTTT.

The V and J genes are TRBV28 and TRBJ1-5, with D possibly matching TRBD1 (5 bases). This CDR3 has 12 residues. V was trimmed by 7 bases and J by 7 bases, leaving 11 bases between them. In germline, CDR1 is MDHEN, CDR2 SYDVKM. The CDR3 DNA reads as TGTGCCAGCAAGAGGGGCTCCCAGCCCCAGCATTTT. It is translated as CASKRGSQPQHF.

V is TRBV28 and J is TRBJ1-2; 9 bases align to TRBD1. CDR1 is MDHEN, CDR2 SYDVKM, per germline. V trimming: 4 bases; J trimming: 5 bases; junction bases outside the gene matches: 2. This CDR3 contains 13 residues. The DNA for the CDR3 is TGTGCCAGCAGTTGGACAGGGGAATATGGCTACACCTTC. Its translation is CASSWTGEYGYTF.

The rearrangement uses TRBV14 and TRBJ2-4; D is tentatively TRBD1 or TRBD2 (5 bases each). Germline V CDR1 and CDR2: SGHDN, FVKESK. There are 14 residues in the CDR3. V was cut by 4 bases and J by 1 base, with 8 bases left in between. The CDR3 nucleotides are TGTGCCAGCAGCCCTTGGGGGGCCAAAAACATTCAGTACTTC. Translated, it gives CASSPWGAKNIQYF.

Here the CDR3 DNA reads TGTGCCAGCAGCTTGCTAGCAGGGTCACTTTACAATGAGCAGTTCTTC. Translating it yields CASSLLAGSLYNEQFF. The rearrangement joins TRBV5-6 to TRBJ2-1; D may correspond to TRBD1 or TRBD2 (5 bases each). V shed 1 base and J shed 4 bases, with 15 bases lying between them. Germline V CDR1 and CDR2: SGHDT, YYEEEE. The CDR3 covers 16 residues.

The J gene is TRBJ1-2, the V gene TRBV11-3; TRBD1 matches at 9 bases. CDR1 is SGHNT, CDR2 YENEEA, per germline. CDR3 length equals 16 residues. V lost 3 bases to trimming and J lost 4 bases; unmatched junction nucleotides: 9. The CDR3 protein is CASSFPGTGPVYGYTF. CDR3 nucleotides: TGTGCCAGCAGCTTCCCCGGGACAGGGCCCGTCTATGGCTACACCTTC.